Below, 30 T cell receptor beta chains from the same sample are listed, as sequenced in a study of neurological immune-mediated disorders. From the 5' RACE reads, TCRdb called clonotypes with MiXCR, one entry per CDR3 protein. In the table there are more than 70,000 distinct CDR3 sequences, approximately 10% of which are singletons. The sequenced material came from PBMCs. These receptors came from a man aged 35 to 55 in good health.

This clonotype showed up many times. This chain links TRBV7-2 with TRBJ1-5, with D unresolved. Per germline, CDR1 SGHTA and CDR2 FQGNSA. This CDR3 comprises 13 residues. Deletions cut 2 bases from V and 5 bases from J, with 7 bases between. CDR3 amino acids: CASSLQSDQPQHF. In nucleotides, the CDR3 is TGTGCCAGCAGCTTACAGTCAGATCAGCCCCAGCATTTT.

There are many counts of this clonotype. The rearrangement joins TRBV5-1 to TRBJ2-1; D not resolved. In germline, CDR1 is SGHRS, CDR2 YFSETQ. The V end lost 5 bases, the J end lost 7 bases, and 7 bases lay between the germline ends. The CDR3 is 11 amino acids. CDR3 nucleotides: TGCGCCAGCAGTTATAGGAATGAGCAGTTCTTC. Encoded protein: CASSYRNEQFF.

At least ten counts were recorded for this clonotype. The genes are TRBV7-3 and TRBJ2-2, with D tentatively TRBD2 (6 bases). Germline CDR1 is SGHTA and CDR2 is FQGTGA. CDR3 length: 16 residues. With 5 bases removed from V and 0 bases from J, the gap between germline ends came to 13 bases. The CDR3 DNA reads TGTGCCAGCAGCCTTCTCGCGGGGACGAACACCGGGGAGCTGTTTTTT. Translated: CASSLLAGTNTGELFF.

This clonotype was seen at least ten times. The V and J genes are TRBV12-3 or TRBV12-4 and TRBJ2-1; D may be TRBD1 (5 bases). The CDR3 runs to 13 residues. The V end was cut by 6 bases, the J end by 9 bases, with 15 bases between. The CDR3 spells CASSLGVAGEQFF. CDR3 bases: TGTGCCAGCAGCCTAGGGGTAGCTGGTGAGCAGTTCTTC.

This clonotype was observed at least ten times. V and J are TRBV24-1 and TRBJ2-2; 8 bases are shared with TRBD1. V shed 2 bases, J shed 7 bases, and the junction held 8 bases outside the gene matches. Germline CDR1 reads KGHDR; CDR2 reads SFDVKD. This CDR3 region has 16 residues. CDR3 DNA sequence: TGTGCCACCAGTGATTCCGGCAGGGGGCGGGACGGGGAGCTGTTTTTT. It specifies CATSDSGRGRDGELFF.

This clonotype came up many times. The gene calls are TRBV27 and TRBJ2-3, with 16 bases lining up with TRBD2. The V and J ends lost 6 bases and 5 bases, in that order; junction bases with no gene match: 8. Germline CDR1 is MNHEY and CDR2 is SMNVEV (reference sequence). The length of the CDR3 is 17 residues. The CDR3 spells CASSTGLAGGELDTQYF. CDR3 bases: TGTGCCAGCAGCACGGGACTAGCGGGAGGGGAGTTAGATACGCAGTATTTT.

This clonotype was detected many times. The chain recombines TRBV6-2 or TRBV6-3 with TRBJ2-1; 7 bases line up with TRBD1. J gave up 3 bases and V 7 bases, and 12 bases lay outside the gene matches. Germline CDR1 and CDR2: MNHEY and SVGEGT. The CDR3 runs 16 residues. The CDR3 spells CASTTTTGVHYNEQFF. The CDR3 DNA reads TGTGCCAGCACCACTACTACAGGGGTGCACTACAATGAGCAGTTCTTC.

This clonotype occurred many times. The rearrangement uses TRBV29-1 and TRBJ2-4, with unresolved D. With 2 bases removed from V and 0 bases from J, the gap between germline ends came to 11 bases. Germline-derived CDR1 and CDR2 are SQVTM and ANQGSEA. The CDR3 is 15 amino acids. The CDR3 spells CSVEFPEKAKNIQYF. The CDR3 DNA is TGCAGCGTTGAATTCCCCGAAAAAGCCAAAAACATTCAGTACTTC.

This clonotype was detected many times. The chain combines TRBV5-1 with TRBJ2-2, with D perhaps TRBD1 (6 bases). The CDR3 has 12 amino acids. Trimming shortened V by 7 bases and J by 5 bases, and 9 bases separated the two germline ends. CDR1 is SGHRS, CDR2 YFSETQ, per germline. CDR3 residues: CASEQGTGELFF. CDR3 nucleotide sequence: TGCGCCAGCGAACAGGGTACCGGGGAGCTGTTTTTT. The full variable domain, completed using reference TRBV5-1 and TRBJ2-2, is KAGVTQTPRYLIKTRGQQVTLSCSPISGHRSVSWYQQTPGQGLQFLFEYFSETQRNKGNFPGRFSGRQFSNSRSEMNVSTLELGDSALYLCASEQGTGELFFGEGSRLTVL.

This clonotype was counted ten times or more. The CDR3 DNA is TGCGCCAGCAGCACAACATCCGGGACAGGAGAGACCCAGTACTTC. Translation gives CASSTTSGTGETQYF. The gene calls are TRBV5-1 and TRBJ2-5; 8 bases map to TRBD1. The CDR3 runs 15 residues. After removal of 4 bases from V and 4 bases from J, the junction contained 9 bases not matched to a gene. CDR1 is SGHRS, CDR2 YFSETQ, per germline.

This clonotype was recorded many times. The chain carries TRBV7-2 and TRBJ1-1, with TRBD1 matching 9 bases. Germline-derived CDR1 and CDR2 are SGHTA and FQGNSA. This CDR3 has 15 residues. Trimming took 11 bases from V and 0 from J; bases not matched to a gene: 10. The CDR3 coding sequence is TGTGCCCGAGGGACAGGGAGTTACCTGAACACTGAAGCTTTCTTT. Amino acids: CARGTGSYLNTEAFF.

This clonotype was observed at least ten times. The J gene is TRBJ2-1, the V gene TRBV20-1; TRBD1 is a possible D gene (5 bases). CDR1 DFQATT and CDR2 SNEGSKA come from the germline V gene (reference sequence). The CDR3 extends over 12 amino acids. With 3 bases removed from V and 6 bases from J, the gap between germline ends came to 9 bases. The CDR3 sequence: CSARSGPNEQFF. The CDR3 region has the DNA TGCAGTGCTAGGTCAGGGCCCAATGAGCAGTTCTTC.

This clonotype was seen at least ten times. The chain carries TRBV5-1 and TRBJ2-3; 7 bases match TRBD2. Looked up from germline, CDR1 is SGHRS and CDR2 is YFSETQ. The CDR3 contains 14 residues. The V segment lost 0 bases and the J segment 4 bases; nucleotides outside the gene matches: 2. DNA for the CDR3: TGCGCCAGCAGCTTGGGTACTAGCGCAGATACGCAGTATTTT. It is translated as CASSLGTSADTQYF.

V usage is TRBV5-1 and J usage is TRBJ1-5, with TRBD1 identical over 9 bases. The CDR3 spans 16 residues. V shed 4 bases and J 4 bases; nucleotides not matched to a gene: 9. Germline-derived CDR1 and CDR2 are SGHRS and YFSETQ. The CDR3 is CASSPGQGGPNQPQHF. The DNA of the CDR3 is TGCGCCAGCAGCCCGGGACAGGGTGGCCCTAATCAGCCCCAGCATTTT.

This clonotype has ten or more counts. The chain employs TRBV7-2 and TRBJ2-2; D unclear. Trimming took off 8 bases at V and 0 bases at J, with 13 bases between the two ends. The CDR3 has 15 residues. The V gene's germline CDR1 is SGHTA and CDR2 FQGNSA. DNA for the CDR3: TGTGCCAGCGCTAGTCCCGGCCCGAACACCGGGGAGCTGTTTTTT. Translating gives CASASPGPNTGELFF.

This clonotype was detected many times. CDR3 sequence (DNA): TGTGCCACCAGCAGCTACTCACTAGCGGGGGACAATGAGCAGTTCTTC. Protein product: CATSSYSLAGDNEQFF. The V call is TRBV15, the J call TRBJ2-1; 11 nucleotides line up with TRBD2. Germline V CDR1 and CDR2: LNHNV, YYDKDF (reference sequence). The CDR3 length is 16 residues. V lost 3 bases and J lost 5; bases outside the gene matches: 6.

This clonotype was counted ten times or more. CDR3 DNA sequence: TGTGCCAGCAGCTTCCTACTCAATCGTCGGGACAGCGTGCGAAGCGAGGTGTCAGATACGCAGTATTTT. Its translation: CASSFLLNRRDSVRSEVSDTQYF. V usage is TRBV11-2 and J usage is TRBJ2-3, with 7 bases that match TRBD1. CDR1 and CDR2 from the germline V gene are SGHAT and FQNNGV. J was trimmed by 4 bases and V by 3 bases; bases with no gene match: 31. The CDR3 consists of 23 residues.

This clonotype was observed a handful of times. This may be a read error: a much more frequent sequence differs by one nucleotide. The V and J genes are TRBV2 and TRBJ2-5; TRBD1 might be the D (5 bases). Germline V gene lookup returns CDR1 SNHLY and CDR2 FYNNEI. The CDR3 has 13 amino acids. The CDR3 DNA sequence: TGTGCCAGCACCGACCCAGGGTGGAAGACCCGGTACTTC. Its protein product is CASTDPGWKTRYF. Looking up the rest from reference TRBV2 and TRBJ2-5 gives the full variable domain: EPEVTQTPSHQVTQMGQEVILRCVPISNHLYFYWYRQILGQKVEFLVSFYNNEISEKSEIFDDQFSVERPDGSNFTLKIRSTKLEDSAMYFCASTDPGWKTRYFGPGTRLLVL.

This clonotype was found many times. The chain has TRBV9 and TRBJ1-5; D remains unclear. The ends were cut back, 4 bases at V and 3 bases at J, with 14 bases in the middle. CDR1 and CDR2 from the germline V gene are SGDLS and YYNGEE. This CDR3 contains 15 residues. This CDR3 reads CASSPEGGYNQPQHF. CDR3 nucleotides: TGTGCCAGCAGCCCAGAGGGAGGGTACAATCAGCCCCAGCATTTT. Drawing the rest from reference TRBV9 and TRBJ1-5, the complete variable domain is DSGVTQTPKHLITATGQRVTLRCSPRSGDLSVYWYQQSLDQGLQFLIQYYNGEERAKGNILERFSAQQFPDLHSELNLSSLELGDSALYFCASSPEGGYNQPQHFGDGTRLSIL.

This clonotype appeared many times. The CDR3 DNA follows: TGTGCCAGCAGCCTTGAGCCCCGGGACAATGAAAAACTGTTTTTT. Residues: CASSLEPRDNEKLFF. The V gene is TRBV9, the J gene TRBJ1-4, with D possibly being TRBD1 (5 bases). The CDR3 has 15 amino acids. The germline V gene encodes CDR1 SGDLS and CDR2 YYNGEE. V gave up 4 bases and J gave up 5 bases, with 15 bases separating them. Combining the CDR3 with reference TRBV9 and TRBJ1-4 gives the whole variable domain DSGVTQTPKHLITATGQRVTLRCSPRSGDLSVYWYQQSLDQGLQFLIQYYNGEERAKGNILERFSAQQFPDLHSELNLSSLELGDSALYFCASSLEPRDNEKLFFGSGTQLSVL.

This clonotype was seen many times. The CDR3 loop reads CASSRPSGTANTEAFF. CDR3 DNA sequence: TGTGCCAGCAGCAGGCCCAGCGGGACGGCGAACACTGAAGCTTTCTTT. The chain carries TRBV6-1 and TRBJ1-1; tentatively, D is TRBD1 (5 bases). V was pared by 6 bases and J by 1 base, with 18 bases between. From germline, CDR1 is MNHNS and CDR2 SASEGT. This CDR3 has 16 residues.

In this sample, this clonotype turned up many times. In DNA, the CDR3 is TGCGCCAGCACCCCGCGTCCTGGGGGTAATGAGCAGTTCTTC. Translated: CASTPRPGGNEQFF. This sequence joins TRBV5-1 and TRBJ2-1; tentatively, D is TRBD1 or TRBD2 (5 bases each). V dropped 6 bases and J dropped 7 bases, with 17 bases sitting between them. In germline, CDR1 is SGHRS, CDR2 YFSETQ. CDR3 length: 14 amino acids.

This clonotype has only a few counts. The rearrangement links TRBV5-5 to TRBJ1-6; D is possibly TRBD1 (5 bases). CDR1 SGHKS and CDR2 YYEKEE come from the germline V gene (reference sequence). The CDR3 covers 12 residues. V was cut by 4 bases and J by 12 bases, with 11 bases left in between. The DNA for the CDR3 is TGTGCCAGCAGCCCCGGGGGGGGACCCCTCCACTTT. Protein product: CASSPGGGPLHF.

This clonotype showed up many times. The V and J genes are TRBV12-3 or TRBV12-4 and TRBJ1-1; D call uncertain. Trimming took 1 base from V and 4 from J, leaving 10 bases between them. The CDR3 covers 14 residues. Written as DNA, the CDR3 is TGTGCCAGCAGTTTAGGGGTAGGGTCCACTGAAGCTTTCTTT. It translates to CASSLGVGSTEAFF.

In this sample, this clonotype turned up many times. This chain connects TRBV5-1 to TRBJ2-5; 9 bases map to TRBD1. The germline gives CDR1 SGHRS, CDR2 YFSETQ. The length of the CDR3 is 15 residues. Germline trimming cut 7 bases from V and 4 bases from J; bases unmatched to any gene: 11. CDR3 in amino acids: CASRTRDRVAETQYF. CDR3 coding DNA: TGCGCCAGCCGAACCCGGGACAGGGTCGCAGAGACCCAGTACTTC.

This clonotype was counted ten times or more. This chain uses TRBV2 with TRBJ2-1, with a possible D match to TRBD1 (9 bases). CDR1 and CDR2 (germline): SNHLY, FYNNEI. This CDR3 has 16 amino acids. Trimming shortened V by 11 bases and J by 5 bases, and 25 bases separated the two germline ends. CDR3 sequence: CAHGGREDRGDNEQFF. Written as DNA, the CDR3 is TGTGCCCACGGTGGGCGGGAGGACAGGGGAGACAATGAGCAGTTCTTC.

This sequence joins TRBV6-1 and TRBJ1-3; 7 positions agree with TRBD1. The V and J ends lost 8 bases and 3 bases, in that order; junction bases with no gene match: 4. This CDR3 region has 13 residues. Germline V gene lookup returns CDR1 MNHNS and CDR2 SASEGT. DNA for the CDR3: TGTGCCAGCGACAGGGTCTATGGAAACACCATATATTTT. Its translation is CASDRVYGNTIYF.

This clonotype was seen repeatedly, ten times or more. The chain uses TRBV5-6 and TRBJ1-5; D is unclear. This CDR3 spans 12 amino acids. Per the germline V gene, CDR1 is SGHDT and CDR2 is YYEEEE. V gave up 2 bases and J gave up 6 bases, with 6 bases separating them. CDR3 sequence (DNA): TGTGCCAGCAGCTTCGCTGGTCAGCCCCAGCATTTT. The encoded protein is CASSFAGQPQHF.

There are many counts of this clonotype. The V gene is TRBV7-6, the J gene TRBJ2-2; D unclear. Germline V CDR1 and CDR2: SGHVS, FNYEAQ. The CDR3 is 13 residues long. The V end was cut by 3 bases, the J end by 5 bases, with 7 bases between. Here the CDR3 reads CASSFGPTGELFF. Written as DNA, the CDR3 is TGTGCCAGCAGCTTCGGGCCTACCGGGGAGCTGTTTTTT.

Ten or more counts support this clonotype. This chain links TRBV7-6 with TRBJ2-7, with 9 bases matching TRBD1. V shed 4 bases, J shed 5 bases, and the junction held 12 bases outside the gene matches. This CDR3 region has 16 residues. Germline V gene data show CDR1 as SGHVS and CDR2 as FNYEAQ. The CDR3 region has the DNA TGTGCCAGCAGCTGGGGCTCGACAGGGGGTCGGAACGAGCAGTACTTC. It translates to CASSWGSTGGRNEQYF. The full variable domain, with the rest looked up from reference TRBV7-6 and TRBJ2-7, is GAGVSQSPRYKVTKRGQDVALRCDPISGHVSLYWYRQALGQGPEFLTYFNYEAQQDKSGLPNDRFSAERPEGSISTLTIQRTEQRDSAMYRCASSWGSTGGRNEQYFGPGTRLTVT.